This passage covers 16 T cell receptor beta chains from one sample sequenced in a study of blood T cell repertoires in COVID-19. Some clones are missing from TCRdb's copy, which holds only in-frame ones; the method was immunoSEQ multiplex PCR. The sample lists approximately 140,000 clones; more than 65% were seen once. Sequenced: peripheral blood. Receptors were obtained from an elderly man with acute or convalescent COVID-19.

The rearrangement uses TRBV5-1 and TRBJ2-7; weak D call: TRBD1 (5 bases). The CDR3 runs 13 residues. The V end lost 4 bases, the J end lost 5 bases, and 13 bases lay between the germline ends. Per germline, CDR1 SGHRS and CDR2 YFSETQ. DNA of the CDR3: TGCGCCAGCAGCCCCAGCAGGGCCCACGAGCAGTACTTC. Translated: CASSPSRAHEQYF.

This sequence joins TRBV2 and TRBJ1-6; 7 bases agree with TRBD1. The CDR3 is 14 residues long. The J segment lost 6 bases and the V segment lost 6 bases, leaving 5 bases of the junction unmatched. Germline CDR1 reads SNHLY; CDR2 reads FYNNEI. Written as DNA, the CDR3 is TGTGCCAGCAGAGAGGGGGCCGCTAATTCACCCCTCCACTTT. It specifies CASREGAANSPLHF.

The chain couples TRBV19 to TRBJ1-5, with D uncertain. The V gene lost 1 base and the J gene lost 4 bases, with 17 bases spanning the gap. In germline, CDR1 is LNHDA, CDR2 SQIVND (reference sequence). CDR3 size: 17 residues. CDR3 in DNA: TGTGCCAGTAGTATAGCCCCCTACCCCGACTTTAATCAGCCCCAGCATTTT. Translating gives CASSIAPYPDFNQPQHF. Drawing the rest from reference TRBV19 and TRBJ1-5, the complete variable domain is DGGITQSPKYLFRKEGQNVTLSCEQNLNHDAMYWYRQDPGQGLRLIYYSQIVNDFQKGDIAEGYSVSREKKESFPLTVTSAQKNPTAFYLCASSIAPYPDFNQPQHFGDGTRLSIL.

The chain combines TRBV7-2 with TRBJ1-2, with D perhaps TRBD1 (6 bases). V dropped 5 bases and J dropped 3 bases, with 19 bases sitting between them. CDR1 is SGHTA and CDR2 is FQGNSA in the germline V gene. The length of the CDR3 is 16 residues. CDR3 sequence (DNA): TGTGCCAGCAGCAGACGACAGACAGGTGGGGACTATGGCTACACCTTC. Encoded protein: CASSRRQTGGDYGYTF.

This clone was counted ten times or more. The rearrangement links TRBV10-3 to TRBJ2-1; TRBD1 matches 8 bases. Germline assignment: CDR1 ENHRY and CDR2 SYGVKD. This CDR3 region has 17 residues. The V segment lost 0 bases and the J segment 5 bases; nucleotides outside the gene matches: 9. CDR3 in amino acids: CAISESIGQGSDNEQFF. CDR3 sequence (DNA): TGTGCCATCAGTGAGTCGATAGGACAGGGTAGTGACAATGAGCAGTTCTTC.

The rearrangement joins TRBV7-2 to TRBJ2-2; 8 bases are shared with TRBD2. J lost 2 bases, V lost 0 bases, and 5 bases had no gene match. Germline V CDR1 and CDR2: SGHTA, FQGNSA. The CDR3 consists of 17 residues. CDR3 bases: TGTGCCAGCAGCTTAGCCCCGGGGGGGCCTAACACCGGGGAGCTGTTTTTT. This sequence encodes CASSLAPGGPNTGELFF.

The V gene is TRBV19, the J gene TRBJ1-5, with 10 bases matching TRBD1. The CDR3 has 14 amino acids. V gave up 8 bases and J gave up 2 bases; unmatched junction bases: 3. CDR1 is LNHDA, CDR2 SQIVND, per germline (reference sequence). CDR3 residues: CASSGTGGNQPQHF. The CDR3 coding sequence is TGTGCCAGTTCAGGGACAGGGGGCAATCAGCCCCAGCATTTT.

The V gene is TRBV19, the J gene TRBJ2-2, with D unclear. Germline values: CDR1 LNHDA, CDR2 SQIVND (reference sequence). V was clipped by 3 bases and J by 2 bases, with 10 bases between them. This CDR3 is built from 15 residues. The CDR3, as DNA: TGTGCCAGTAGTATTCGAACTGCAAACACCGGGGAGCTGTTTTTT. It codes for CASSIRTANTGELFF. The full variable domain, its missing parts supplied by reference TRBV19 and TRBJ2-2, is DGGITQSPKYLFRKEGQNVTLSCEQNLNHDAMYWYRQDPGQGLRLIYYSQIVNDFQKGDIAEGYSVSREKKESFPLTVTSAQKNPTAFYLCASSIRTANTGELFFGEGSRLTVL.

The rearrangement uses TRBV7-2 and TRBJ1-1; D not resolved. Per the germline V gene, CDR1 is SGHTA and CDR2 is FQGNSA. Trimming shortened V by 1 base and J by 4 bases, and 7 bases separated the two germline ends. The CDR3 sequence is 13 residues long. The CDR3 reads CASSLVQFTEAFF. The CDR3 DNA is TGTGCCAGCAGCTTAGTACAGTTCACTGAAGCTTTCTTT. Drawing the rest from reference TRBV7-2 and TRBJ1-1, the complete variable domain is GAGVSQSPSNKVTEKGKDVELRCDPISGHTALYWYRQSLGQGLEFLIYFQGNSAPDKSGLPSDRFSAERTGGSVSTLTIQRTQQEDSAVYLCASSLVQFTEAFFGQGTRLTVV.

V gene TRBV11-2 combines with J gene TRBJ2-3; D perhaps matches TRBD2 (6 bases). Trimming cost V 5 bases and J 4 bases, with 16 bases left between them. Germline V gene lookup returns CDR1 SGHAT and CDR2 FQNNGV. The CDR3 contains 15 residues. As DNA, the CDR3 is TGTGCCAGCAGCCGACGACTAGTATCCGCAGATACGCAGTATTTT. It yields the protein CASSRRLVSADTQYF.

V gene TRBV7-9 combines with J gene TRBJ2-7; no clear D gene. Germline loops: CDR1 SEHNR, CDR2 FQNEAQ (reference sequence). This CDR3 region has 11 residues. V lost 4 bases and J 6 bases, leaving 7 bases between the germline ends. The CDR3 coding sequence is TGTGCCAGCAGCTCCACCGGCGAGCAGTACTTC. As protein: CASSSTGEQYF.

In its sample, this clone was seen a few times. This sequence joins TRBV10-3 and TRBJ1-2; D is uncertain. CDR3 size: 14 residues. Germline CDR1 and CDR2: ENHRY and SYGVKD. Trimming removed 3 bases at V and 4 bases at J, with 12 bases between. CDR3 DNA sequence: TGTGCCATCAGTGAAATTGAGGGCGCCTATGGCTACACCTTC. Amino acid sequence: CAISEIEGAYGYTF.

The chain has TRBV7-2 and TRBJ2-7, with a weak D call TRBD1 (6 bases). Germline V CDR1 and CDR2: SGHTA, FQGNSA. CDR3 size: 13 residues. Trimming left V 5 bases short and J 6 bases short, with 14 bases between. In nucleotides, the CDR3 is TGTGCCAGCAGCCCCGATCTCAGGGGCGAGCAGTACTTC. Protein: CASSPDLRGEQYF.

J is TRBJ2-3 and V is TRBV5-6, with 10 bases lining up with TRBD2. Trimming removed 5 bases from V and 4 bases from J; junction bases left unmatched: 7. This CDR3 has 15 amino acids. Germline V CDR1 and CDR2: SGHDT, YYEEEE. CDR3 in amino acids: CASSILAGVADTQYF. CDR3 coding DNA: TGTGCCAGCAGTATCCTAGCGGGGGTCGCAGATACGCAGTATTTT.

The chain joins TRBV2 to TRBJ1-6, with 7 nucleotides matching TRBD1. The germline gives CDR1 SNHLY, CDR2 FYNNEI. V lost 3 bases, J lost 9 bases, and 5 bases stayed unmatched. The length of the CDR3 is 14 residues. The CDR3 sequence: CASSDRQGASPLHF. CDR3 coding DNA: TGTGCCAGCAGTGATCGACAGGGCGCTTCACCCCTCCACTTT.

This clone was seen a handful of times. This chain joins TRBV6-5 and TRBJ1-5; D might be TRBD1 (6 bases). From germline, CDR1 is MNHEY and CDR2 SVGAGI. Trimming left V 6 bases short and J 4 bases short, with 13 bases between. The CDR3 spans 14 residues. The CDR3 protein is CASSSGTQNQPQHF. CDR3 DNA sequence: TGTGCCAGCAGCTCCGGGACACAAAATCAGCCCCAGCATTTT.